These 6 T cell receptor beta chains share one sample of origin, sequenced in a study of lung T cells in sarcoidosis with Löfgren's syndrome. TCRdb reprocessed the reads with MiXCR, giving one entry per CDR3 protein. The sample contains 58,000 or so distinct CDR3 sequences, approximately 21% of which appear only once. The sample was CD4+ T cells from PBMCs. Receptors originate from a human donor with sarcoidosis (Löfgren's syndrome or another form), or a control subject (not recorded which).

This clonotype was seen at least ten times. The chain has TRBV20-1 and TRBJ2-5; the match to TRBD1 covers 7 bases. With 3 bases clipped from V and 4 bases from J, the junction kept 5 bases outside the gene matches. The length of the CDR3 is 13 residues. Germline loops: CDR1 DFQATT, CDR2 SNEGSKA (reference sequence). CDR3: CSARKGAGETQYF. DNA for the CDR3: TGCAGTGCTAGGAAGGGGGCCGGAGAGACCCAGTACTTC.

V usage is TRBV9 and J usage is TRBJ2-7, with a possible D match to TRBD2 (6 bases). Germline V gene lookup returns CDR1 SGDLS and CDR2 YYNGEE. The ends were cut back, 4 bases at V and 0 bases at J, with 14 bases in the middle. The CDR3 extends over 15 amino acids. CDR3 sequence: CASSRSPGLSYEQYF. In nucleotides, the CDR3 is TGTGCCAGCAGCCGATCTCCGGGACTCTCCTACGAGCAGTACTTC.

A note on this clonotype: A much larger clone differs from this one at a single base, so this may be a read error. This rearrangement joins TRBV4-2 to TRBJ2-3; D perhaps matches TRBD2 (5 bases). CDR3 size: 16 residues. CDR1 and CDR2 from the germline V gene are LGHNA and YNFKEQ. Between the trimmed V and J ends, which lost 1 base and 0 bases, there was a span of 11 bases. The CDR3 DNA reads as TGTGCCAGCAGCCAAGTCTCCGGGATAAGCACAGATACGCAGTATTTT. Encoded protein: CASSQVSGISTDTQYF.

At least ten counts were recorded for this clonotype. The V call is TRBV20-1, the J call TRBJ1-2; the D is unclear. The germline V gene encodes CDR1 DFQATT and CDR2 SNEGSKA (reference sequence). The CDR3 sequence is 15 residues long. The germline V and J ends were trimmed by 0 bases and 6 bases, with 17 bases remaining between them. The CDR3 loop reads CSARDPATVANGYTF. The CDR3 nucleotides read TGCAGTGCTAGAGACCCGGCTACTGTGGCAAATGGCTACACCTTC.

As DNA, the CDR3 is TGTGCCAGCAGCTTGAACGGGGGGGCCACAGATACGCAGTATTTT. It codes for CASSLNGGATDTQYF. The rearrangement links TRBV5-4 to TRBJ2-3; 8 bases agree with TRBD2. This CDR3 contains 15 residues. The germline CDR1 and CDR2 sequences are SGHNT and YYREEE (reference sequence). V trimming: 1 base; J trimming: 2 bases; junction bases outside the gene matches: 3.

V and J are TRBV29-1 and TRBJ2-5, with TRBD2 matching 10 bases. The CDR3 length is 12 residues. J gave up 3 bases and V 7 bases, and 2 bases lay outside the gene matches. Germline CDR1 and CDR2: SQVTM and ANQGSEA. The CDR3 protein is CSAGLAEETQYF. The CDR3 nucleotides read TGCAGCGCCGGACTAGCGGAAGAGACCCAGTACTTC.